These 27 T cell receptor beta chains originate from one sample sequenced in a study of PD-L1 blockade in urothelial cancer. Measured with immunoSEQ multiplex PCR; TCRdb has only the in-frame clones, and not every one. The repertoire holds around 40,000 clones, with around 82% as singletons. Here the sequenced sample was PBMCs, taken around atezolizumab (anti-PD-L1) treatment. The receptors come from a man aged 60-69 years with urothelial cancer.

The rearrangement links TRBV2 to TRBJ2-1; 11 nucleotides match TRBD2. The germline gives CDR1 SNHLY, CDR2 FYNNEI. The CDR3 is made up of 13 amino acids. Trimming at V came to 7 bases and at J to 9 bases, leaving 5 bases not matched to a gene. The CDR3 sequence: CASMVAGGLEQFF. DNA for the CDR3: TGTGCCAGCATGGTAGCGGGAGGGCTTGAGCAGTTCTTC.

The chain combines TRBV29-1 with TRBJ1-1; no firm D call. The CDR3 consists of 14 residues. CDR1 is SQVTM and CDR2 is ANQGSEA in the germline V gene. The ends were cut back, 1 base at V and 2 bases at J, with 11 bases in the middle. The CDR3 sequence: CSVEGSARNTEAFF. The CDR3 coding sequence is TGCAGCGTTGAAGGTAGCGCCCGCAACACTGAAGCTTTCTTT. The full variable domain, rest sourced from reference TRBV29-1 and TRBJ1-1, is SAVISQKPSRDICQRGTSLTIQCQVDSQVTMMFWYRQQPGQSLTLIATANQGSEATYESGFVIDKFPISRPNLTFSTLTVSNMSPEDSSIYLCSVEGSARNTEAFFGQGTRLTVV.

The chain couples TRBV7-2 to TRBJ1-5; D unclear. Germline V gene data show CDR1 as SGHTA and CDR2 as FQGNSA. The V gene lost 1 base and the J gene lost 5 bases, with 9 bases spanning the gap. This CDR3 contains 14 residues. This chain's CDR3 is CASSLESSHQPQHF. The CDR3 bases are TGTGCCAGCAGCTTAGAGAGTTCCCATCAGCCCCAGCATTTT.

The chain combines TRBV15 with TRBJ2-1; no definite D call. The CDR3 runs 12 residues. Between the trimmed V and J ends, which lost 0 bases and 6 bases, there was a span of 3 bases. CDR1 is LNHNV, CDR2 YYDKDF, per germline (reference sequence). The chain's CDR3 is CATSREANEQFF. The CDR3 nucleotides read TGTGCCACCAGCAGAGAAGCCAATGAGCAGTTCTTC. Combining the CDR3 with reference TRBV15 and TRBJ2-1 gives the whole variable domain DAMVIQNPRYQVTQFGKPVTLSCSQTLNHNVMYWYQQKSSQAPKLLFHYYDKDFNNEADTPDNFQSRRPNTSFCFLDIRSPGLGDTAMYLCATSREANEQFFGPGTRLTVL.

Here the CDR3 reads CASSTSGGNQPQHF. CDR3 DNA sequence: TGTGCCAGTAGTACCTCGGGTGGCAATCAGCCCCAGCATTTT. The genes are TRBV19 and TRBJ1-5; the D is unclear. This CDR3 spans 14 amino acids. CDR1 is LNHDA, CDR2 SQIVND, per germline (reference sequence). The ends were cut back, 4 bases at V and 2 bases at J, with 9 bases in the middle.

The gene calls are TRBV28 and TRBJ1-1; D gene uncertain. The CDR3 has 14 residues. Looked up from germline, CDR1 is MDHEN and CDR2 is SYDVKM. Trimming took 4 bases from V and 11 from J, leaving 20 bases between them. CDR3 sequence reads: CASSSLDPGRMAFF. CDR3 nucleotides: TGTGCCAGCAGTTCCCTTGACCCAGGCCGGATGGCTTTCTTT. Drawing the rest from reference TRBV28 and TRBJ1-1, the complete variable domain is DVKVTQSSRYLVKRTGEKVFLECVQDMDHENMFWYRQDPGLGLRLIYFSYDVKMKEKGDIPEGYSVSREKKERFSLILESASTNQTSMYLCASSSLDPGRMAFFGQGTRLTVV.

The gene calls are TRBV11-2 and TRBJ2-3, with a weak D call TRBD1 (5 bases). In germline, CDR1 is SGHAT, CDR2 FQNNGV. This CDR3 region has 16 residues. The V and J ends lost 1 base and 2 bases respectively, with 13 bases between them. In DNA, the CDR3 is TGTGCCAGCAGCTTAGGGGGCCTATCCTCCACAGATACGCAGTATTTT. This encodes CASSLGGLSSTDTQYF.

CDR3 protein: CASSVRDKTYEQYF. For the CDR3, the DNA is TGTGCCAGCAGTGTCCGGGACAAGACATACGAGCAGTACTTC. The chain carries TRBV6-1 and TRBJ2-7; a weak D match, TRBD1 (6 bases). CDR3 length: 14 amino acids. Trimming took off 4 bases at V and 4 bases at J, with 14 bases between the two ends. From germline, CDR1 is MNHNS and CDR2 SASEGT.

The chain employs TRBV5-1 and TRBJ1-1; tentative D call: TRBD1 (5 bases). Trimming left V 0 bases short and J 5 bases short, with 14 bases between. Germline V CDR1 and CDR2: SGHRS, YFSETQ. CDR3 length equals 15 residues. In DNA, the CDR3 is TGCGCCAGCAGCTTGGCCGGGGGAGGTTTTACTGAAGCTTTCTTT. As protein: CASSLAGGGFTEAFF.

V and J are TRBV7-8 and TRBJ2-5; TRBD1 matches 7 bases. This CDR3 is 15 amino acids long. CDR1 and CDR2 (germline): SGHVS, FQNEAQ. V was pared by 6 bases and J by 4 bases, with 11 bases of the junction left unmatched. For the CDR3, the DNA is TGTGCCAGCAGTCCCCTTCTAGGGGGCGGAGAGACCCAGTACTTC. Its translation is CASSPLLGGGETQYF. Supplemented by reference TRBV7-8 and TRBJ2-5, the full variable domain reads GAGVSQSPRYKVAKRGQDVALRCDPISGHVSLFWYQQALGQGPEFLTYFQNEAQLDKSGLPSDRFFAERPEGSVSTLKIQRTQQEDSAVYLCASSPLLGGGETQYFGPGTRLLVL.

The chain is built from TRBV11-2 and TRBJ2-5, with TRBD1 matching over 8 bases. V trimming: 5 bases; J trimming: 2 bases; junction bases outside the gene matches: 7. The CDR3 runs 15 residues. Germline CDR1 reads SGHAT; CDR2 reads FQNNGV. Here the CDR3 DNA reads TGTGCCAGCAGCCATGGGACAGGTCGGCAAGAGACCCAGTACTTC. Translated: CASSHGTGRQETQYF.

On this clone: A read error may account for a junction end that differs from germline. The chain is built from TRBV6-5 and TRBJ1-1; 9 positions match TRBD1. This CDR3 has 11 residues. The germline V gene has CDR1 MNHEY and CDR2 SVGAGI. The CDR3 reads CAGRTGAEAFF. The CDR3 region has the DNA TGTGCCGGCAGGACAGGGGCTGAAGCTTTCTTT.

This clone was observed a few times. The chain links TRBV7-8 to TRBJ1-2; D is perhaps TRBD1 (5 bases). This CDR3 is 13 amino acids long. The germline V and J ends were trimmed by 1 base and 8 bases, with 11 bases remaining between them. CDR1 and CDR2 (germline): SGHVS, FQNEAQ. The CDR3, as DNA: TGTGCCAGCAGCTTAGGGGGCAGTGGAGGCTACACCTTC. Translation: CASSLGGSGGYTF.

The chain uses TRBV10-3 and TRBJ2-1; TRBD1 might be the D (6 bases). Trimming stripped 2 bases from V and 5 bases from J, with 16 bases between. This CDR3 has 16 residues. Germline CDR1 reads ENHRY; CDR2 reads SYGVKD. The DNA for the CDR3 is TGTGCCATCAGTGAGAGGGGGACGGCTGAAAACAATGAGCAGTTCTTC. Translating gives CAISERGTAENNEQFF.

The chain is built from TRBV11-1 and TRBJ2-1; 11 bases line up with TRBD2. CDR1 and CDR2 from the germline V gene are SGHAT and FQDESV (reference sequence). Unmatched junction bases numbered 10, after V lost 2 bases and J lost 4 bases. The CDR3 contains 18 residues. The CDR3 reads CASSLRGIAGGSYNEQFF. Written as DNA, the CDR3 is TGTGCCAGCAGCTTACGTGGAATAGCGGGAGGGTCTTACAATGAGCAGTTCTTC.

In nucleotides, the CDR3 is TGCGCCAGCAGCCAACCCCCGTTGCGGGGGGGCCAAGAGACCCAGTACTTC. The encoded protein is CASSQPPLRGGQETQYF. This rearrangement joins TRBV4-1 to TRBJ2-5; 9 nucleotides match TRBD2. V shed 2 bases and J 1 base; nucleotides not matched to a gene: 8. The CDR3 has 17 residues. Germline CDR1 is MGHRA and CDR2 is YSYEKL.

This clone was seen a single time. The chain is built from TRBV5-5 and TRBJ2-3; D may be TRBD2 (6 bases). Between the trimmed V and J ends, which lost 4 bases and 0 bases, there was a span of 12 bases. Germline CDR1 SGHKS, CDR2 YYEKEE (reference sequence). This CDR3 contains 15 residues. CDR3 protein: CASSTRLVSTDTQYF. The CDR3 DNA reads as TGTGCCAGCAGCACCCGACTAGTGAGCACAGATACGCAGTATTTT.

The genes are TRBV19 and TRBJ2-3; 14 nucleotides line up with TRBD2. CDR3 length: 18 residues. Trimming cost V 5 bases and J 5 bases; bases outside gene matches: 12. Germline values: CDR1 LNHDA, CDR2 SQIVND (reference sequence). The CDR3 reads CASSARWGTSGRVDTQYF. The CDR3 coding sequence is TGTGCCAGTAGTGCTAGGTGGGGGACTAGCGGGAGAGTAGATACGCAGTATTTT.

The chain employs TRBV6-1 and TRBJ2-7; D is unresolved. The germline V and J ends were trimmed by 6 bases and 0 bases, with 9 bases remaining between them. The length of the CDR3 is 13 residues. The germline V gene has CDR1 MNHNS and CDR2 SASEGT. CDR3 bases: TGTGCCAGCAGGTCCACTACCTCCTACGAGCAGTACTTC. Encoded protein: CASRSTTSYEQYF.

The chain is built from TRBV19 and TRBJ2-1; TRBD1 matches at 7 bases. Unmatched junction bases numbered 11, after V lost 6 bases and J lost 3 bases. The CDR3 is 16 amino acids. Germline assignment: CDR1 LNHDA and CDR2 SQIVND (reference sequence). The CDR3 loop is CASRELTGIIYNEQFF. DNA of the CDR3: TGTGCCAGTAGAGAACTGACAGGGATAATCTACAATGAGCAGTTCTTC.

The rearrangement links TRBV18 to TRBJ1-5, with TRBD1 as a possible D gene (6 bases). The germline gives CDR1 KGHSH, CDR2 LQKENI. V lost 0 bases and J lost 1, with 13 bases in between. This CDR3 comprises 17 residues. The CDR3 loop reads CASSPPGRGGSNQPQHF. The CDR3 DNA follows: TGTGCCAGCTCACCACCGGGCAGGGGAGGGAGCAATCAGCCCCAGCATTTT.

The CDR3 loop is CASSLVEDRGNQPQHF. The CDR3 coding sequence is TGTGCCAGCAGCTTAGTCGAGGACAGGGGCAATCAGCCCCAGCATTTT. The chain couples TRBV7-8 to TRBJ1-5; TRBD1 aligns across 8 bases. The CDR3 is made up of 16 amino acids. J was trimmed by 2 bases and V by 1 base; bases with no gene match: 4. Germline V CDR1 and CDR2: SGHVS, FQNEAQ.

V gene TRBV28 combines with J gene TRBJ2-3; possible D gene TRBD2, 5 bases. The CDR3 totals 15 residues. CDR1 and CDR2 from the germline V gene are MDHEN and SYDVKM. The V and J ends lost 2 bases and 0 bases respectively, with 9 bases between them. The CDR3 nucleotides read TGTGCCAGCAGTTTAGGAGGAGCTAGCACAGATACGCAGTATTTT. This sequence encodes CASSLGGASTDTQYF.

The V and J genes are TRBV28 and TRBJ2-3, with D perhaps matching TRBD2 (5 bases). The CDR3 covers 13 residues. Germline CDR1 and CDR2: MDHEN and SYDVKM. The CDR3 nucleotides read TGTGTAGTCGGGCAGGAGGCTGGAGATACGCAGTATTTT. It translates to CVVGQEAGDTQYF.

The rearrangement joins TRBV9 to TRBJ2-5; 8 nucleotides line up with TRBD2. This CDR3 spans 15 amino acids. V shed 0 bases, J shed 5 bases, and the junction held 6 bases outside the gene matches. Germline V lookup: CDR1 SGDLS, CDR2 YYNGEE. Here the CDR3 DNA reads TGTGCCAGCAGCGTAGTCGGACTAGCTGGGGAGACCCAGTACTTC. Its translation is CASSVVGLAGETQYF.

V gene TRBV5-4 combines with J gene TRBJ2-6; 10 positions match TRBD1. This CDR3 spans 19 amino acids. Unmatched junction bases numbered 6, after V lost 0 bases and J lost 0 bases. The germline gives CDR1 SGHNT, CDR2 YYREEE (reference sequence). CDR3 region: CASSLGQGAFGSGANVLTF. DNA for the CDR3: TGTGCCAGCAGCTTGGGACAGGGGGCGTTCGGCTCTGGGGCCAACGTCCTGACTTTC.

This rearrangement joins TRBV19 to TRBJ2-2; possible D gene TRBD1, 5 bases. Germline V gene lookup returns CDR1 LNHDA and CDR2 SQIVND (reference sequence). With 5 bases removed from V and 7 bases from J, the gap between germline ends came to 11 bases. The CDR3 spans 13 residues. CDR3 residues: CASSGQGYGELFF. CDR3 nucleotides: TGTGCCAGTAGTGGGCAGGGCTACGGGGAGCTGTTTTTT.